The 10 T cell receptor beta chains presented below share a single source sample, sequenced in a study of cytomegalovirus exposure and HLA in healthy donors. Researchers ran the PCR with 60 Vbeta and 13 Jbeta primers. Sequencing was performed with immunoSEQ multiplex PCR; in TCRdb, only in-frame clones are kept and a portion is missing. The sample has roughly 120,000 clones, around four fifths seen once. Material for sequencing was PBMCs. The receptors originated from a male donor in good health and CMV-seropositive.

The V call is TRBV7-2, the J call TRBJ2-1; D may be TRBD2 (8 bases). The CDR3 contains 15 residues. CDR1 is SGHTA, CDR2 FQGNSA, per germline. Trimming shortened V by 5 bases and J by 6 bases, and 17 bases separated the two germline ends. Here the CDR3 reads CASSPGGLVSNEQFF. In DNA, the CDR3 is TGTGCCAGCAGCCCAGGGGGACTAGTTTCCAATGAGCAGTTCTTC.

This clone was seen more than once but under ten times. The J gene is TRBJ1-5, the V gene TRBV12-5, with D possibly TRBD1 on 5 matching bases. The germline V gene has CDR1 LGHNT and CDR2 FRNRAP. The CDR3 covers 14 residues. V was trimmed by 6 bases and J by 3 bases, leaving 12 bases between them. CDR3 nucleotide sequence: TGTGCTAGTGGGCTCGGGGGGAACAATCAGCCCCAGCATTTT. Residues: CASGLGGNNQPQHF. The full variable domain, completed using reference TRBV12-5 and TRBJ1-5, is DARVTQTPRHKVTEMGQEVTMRCQPILGHNTVFWYRQTMMQGLELLAYFRNRAPLDDSGMPKDRFSAEMPDATLATLKIQPSEPRDSAVYFCASGLGGNNQPQHFGDGTRLSIL.

CDR3 loop: CASSADRPAYEQYF. The DNA of the CDR3 is TGTGCCAGCAGTGCGGACAGACCCGCCTACGAGCAGTACTTC. The V call is TRBV28, the J call TRBJ2-7; TRBD1 might be the D (6 bases). The CDR3 spans 14 residues. The ends were cut back, 5 bases at V and 2 bases at J, with 13 bases in the middle. The germline V gene encodes CDR1 MDHEN and CDR2 SYDVKM.

This sequence joins TRBV9 and TRBJ2-3; TRBD2 matches 9 bases. CDR1 is SGDLS, CDR2 YYNGEE, per germline. V lost 3 bases and J lost 5; bases outside the gene matches: 7. This CDR3 region has 15 residues. Written as DNA, the CDR3 is TGTGCCAGCAGCGGGGTAGCGGGAGTGGGAGATACGCAGTATTTT. The encoded protein is CASSGVAGVGDTQYF. The full variable domain, completed using reference TRBV9 and TRBJ2-3, is DSGVTQTPKHLITATGQRVTLRCSPRSGDLSVYWYQQSLDQGLQFLIQYYNGEERAKGNILERFSAQQFPDLHSELNLSSLELGDSALYFCASSGVAGVGDTQYFGPGTRLTVL.

This chain joins TRBV6-1 and TRBJ2-7, with TRBD2 matching 10 bases. V was pared by 6 bases and J by 3 bases, with 5 bases of the junction left unmatched. The CDR3 contains 14 residues. Germline V gene sequence: CDR1 MNHNS, CDR2 SASEGT. The CDR3 spells CASRLSGRFYEQYF. CDR3 DNA: TGTGCCAGCAGACTTAGCGGGAGGTTCTACGAGCAGTACTTC.

This chain uses TRBV30 with TRBJ2-1; the match to TRBD2 covers 12 bases. V shed 1 base and J 9 bases; nucleotides not matched to a gene: 10. From germline, CDR1 is GTSNPN and CDR2 SVGIG (reference sequence). The CDR3 extends over 16 amino acids. CDR3 loop: CAWSGLAGVIGSEQFF. Written as DNA, the CDR3 is TGTGCCTGGAGTGGACTAGCGGGAGTAATAGGGTCTGAGCAGTTCTTC.

The V gene is TRBV11-2, the J gene TRBJ1-1, with 8 positions matching TRBD1. CDR1 SGHAT and CDR2 FQNNGV come from the germline V gene. CDR3 length: 14 residues. V lost 1 base and J lost 6; bases outside the gene matches: 4. The CDR3 spells CASSLGTGLAEAFF. The CDR3 DNA sequence: TGTGCCAGCAGCTTAGGGACAGGGCTCGCTGAAGCTTTCTTT.

The chain links TRBV28 to TRBJ2-5, with D tentatively TRBD1 (6 bases). This CDR3 spans 13 amino acids. CDR1 is MDHEN and CDR2 is SYDVKM in the germline V gene. The germline V and J ends were trimmed by 4 bases and 2 bases, with 8 bases remaining between them. The CDR3 bases are TGTGCCAGCAGTTATACAGGGCAAGAGACCCAGTACTTC. As protein: CASSYTGQETQYF. Filled out from reference TRBV28 and TRBJ2-5, the complete variable domain reads DVKVTQSSRYLVKRTGEKVFLECVQDMDHENMFWYRQDPGLGLRLIYFSYDVKMKEKGDIPEGYSVSREKKERFSLILESASTNQTSMYLCASSYTGQETQYFGPGTRLLVL.

The rearrangement links TRBV18 to TRBJ1-1; maybe TRBD1 (5 bases). The V gene lost 3 bases and the J gene lost 5 bases, with 13 bases spanning the gap. Looked up from germline, CDR1 is KGHSH and CDR2 is LQKENI. The CDR3 length is 14 residues. The CDR3 reads CASSPRTGWTEAFF. In DNA, the CDR3 is TGTGCCAGCTCACCGCGCACAGGTTGGACTGAAGCTTTCTTT.

This clone showed up just a few times. The CDR3 loop is CASSAGLLTDTQYF. The CDR3 DNA sequence: TGTGCCAGCAGTGCGGGACTCCTGACAGATACGCAGTATTTT. This rearrangement joins TRBV28 to TRBJ2-3; TRBD2 is a possible D gene (6 bases). The CDR3 is 14 amino acids. V was pared by 5 bases and J by 3 bases, with 12 bases between. Germline assignment: CDR1 MDHEN and CDR2 SYDVKM. The full variable domain, its missing parts supplied by reference TRBV28 and TRBJ2-3, is DVKVTQSSRYLVKRTGEKVFLECVQDMDHENMFWYRQDPGLGLRLIYFSYDVKMKEKGDIPEGYSVSREKKERFSLILESASTNQTSMYLCASSAGLLTDTQYFGPGTRLTVL.